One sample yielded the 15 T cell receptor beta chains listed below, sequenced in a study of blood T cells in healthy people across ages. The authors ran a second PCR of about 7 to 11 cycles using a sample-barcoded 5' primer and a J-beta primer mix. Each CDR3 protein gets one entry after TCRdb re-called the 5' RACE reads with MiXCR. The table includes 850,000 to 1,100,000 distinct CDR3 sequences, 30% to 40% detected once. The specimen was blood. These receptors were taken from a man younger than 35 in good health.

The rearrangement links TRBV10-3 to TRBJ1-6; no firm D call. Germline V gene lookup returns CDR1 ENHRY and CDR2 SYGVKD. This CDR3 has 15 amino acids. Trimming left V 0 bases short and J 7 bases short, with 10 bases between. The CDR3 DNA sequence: TGTGCCATCAGTGAGTCGGTCAGACGAAATTCACCCCTCCACTTT. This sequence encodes CAISESVRRNSPLHF.

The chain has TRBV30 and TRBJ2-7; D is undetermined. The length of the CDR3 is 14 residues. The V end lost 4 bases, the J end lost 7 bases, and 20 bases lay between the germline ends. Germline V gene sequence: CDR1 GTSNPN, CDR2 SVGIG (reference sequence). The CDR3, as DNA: TGTGCCTGGAACGGACCGACGCGAAACAATGAGCAGTACTTC. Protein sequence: CAWNGPTRNNEQYF.

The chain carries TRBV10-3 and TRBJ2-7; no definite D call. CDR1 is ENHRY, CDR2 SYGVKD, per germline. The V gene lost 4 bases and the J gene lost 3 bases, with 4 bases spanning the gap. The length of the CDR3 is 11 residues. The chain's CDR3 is CAISGDYEQYF. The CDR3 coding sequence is TGTGCCATCAGTGGGGACTACGAGCAGTACTTC.

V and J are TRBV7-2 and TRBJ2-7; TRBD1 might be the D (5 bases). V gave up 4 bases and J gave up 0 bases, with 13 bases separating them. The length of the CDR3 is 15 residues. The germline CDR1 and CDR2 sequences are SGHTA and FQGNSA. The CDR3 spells CASSSDTARSYEQYF. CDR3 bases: TGTGCCAGCAGCTCGGACACAGCCCGCTCCTACGAGCAGTACTTC.

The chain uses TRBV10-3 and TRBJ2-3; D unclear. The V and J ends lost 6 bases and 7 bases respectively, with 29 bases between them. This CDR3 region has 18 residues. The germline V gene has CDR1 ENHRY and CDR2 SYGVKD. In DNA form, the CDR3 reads TGTGCCATCAGAGGCCACATTTACCTCATCTTACCCCCCAATACGCAGTATTTT. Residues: CAIRGHIYLILPPNTQYF.

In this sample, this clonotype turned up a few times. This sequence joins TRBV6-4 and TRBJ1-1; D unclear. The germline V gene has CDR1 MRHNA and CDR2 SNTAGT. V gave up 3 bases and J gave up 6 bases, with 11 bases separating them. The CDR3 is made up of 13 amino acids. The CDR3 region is CASSEAPTSEAFF. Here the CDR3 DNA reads TGTGCCAGCAGTGAAGCCCCGACCTCTGAAGCTTTCTTT.

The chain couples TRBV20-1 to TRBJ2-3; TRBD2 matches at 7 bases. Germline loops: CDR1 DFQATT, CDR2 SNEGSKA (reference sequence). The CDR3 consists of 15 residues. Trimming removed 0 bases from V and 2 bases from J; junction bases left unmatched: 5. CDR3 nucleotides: TGCAGTGCTAGAGATCCAGCGGGACCCACAGATACGCAGTATTTT. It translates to CSARDPAGPTDTQYF.

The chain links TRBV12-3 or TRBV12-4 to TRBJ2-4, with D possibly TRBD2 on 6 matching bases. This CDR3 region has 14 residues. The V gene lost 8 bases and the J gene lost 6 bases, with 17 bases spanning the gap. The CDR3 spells CASGNQEEGNIQYF. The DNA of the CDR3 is TGTGCCAGCGGAAACCAAGAGGAGGGAAACATTCAGTACTTC.

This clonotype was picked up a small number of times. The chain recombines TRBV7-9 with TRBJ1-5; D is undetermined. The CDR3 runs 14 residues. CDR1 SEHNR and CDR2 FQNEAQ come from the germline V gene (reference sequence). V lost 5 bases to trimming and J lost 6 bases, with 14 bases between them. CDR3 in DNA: TGTGCCAGCAGCCCCGAAGGGTCGGGTCAGCCCCAGCATTTT. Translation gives CASSPEGSGQPQHF.

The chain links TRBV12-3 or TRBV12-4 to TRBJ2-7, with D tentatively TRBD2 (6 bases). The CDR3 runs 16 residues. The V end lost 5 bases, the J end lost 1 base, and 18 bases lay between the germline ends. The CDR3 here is CASSGSGGRSSYEQYF. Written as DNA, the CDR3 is TGTGCCAGCAGTGGAAGTGGGGGGAGGAGTTCCTACGAGCAGTACTTC.

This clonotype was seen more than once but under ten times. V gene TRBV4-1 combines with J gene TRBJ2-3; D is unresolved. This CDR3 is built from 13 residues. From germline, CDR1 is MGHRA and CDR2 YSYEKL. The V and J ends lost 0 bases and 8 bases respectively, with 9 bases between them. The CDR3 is CASSQDQRGTQYF. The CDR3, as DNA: TGCGCCAGCAGCCAAGATCAGCGTGGTACGCAGTATTTT.

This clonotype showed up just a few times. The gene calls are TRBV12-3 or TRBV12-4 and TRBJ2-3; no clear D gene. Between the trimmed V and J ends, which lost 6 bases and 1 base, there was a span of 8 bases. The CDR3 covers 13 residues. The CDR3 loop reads CASRGSRTDTQYF. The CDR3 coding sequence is TGTGCCAGCAGGGGTTCTCGCACAGATACGCAGTATTTT.

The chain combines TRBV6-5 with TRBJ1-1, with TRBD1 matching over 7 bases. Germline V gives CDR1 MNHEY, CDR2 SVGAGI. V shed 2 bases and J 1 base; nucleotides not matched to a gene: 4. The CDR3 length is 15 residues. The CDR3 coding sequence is TGTGCCAGCAGTTACGCTGGGACAGCGAACACTGAAGCTTTCTTT. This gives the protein CASSYAGTANTEAFF.

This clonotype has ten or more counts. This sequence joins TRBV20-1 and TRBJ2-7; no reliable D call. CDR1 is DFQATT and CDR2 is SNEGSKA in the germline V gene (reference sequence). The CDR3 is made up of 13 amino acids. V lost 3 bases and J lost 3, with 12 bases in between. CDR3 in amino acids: CSASKGRHYEQYF. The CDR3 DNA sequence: TGCAGTGCTAGTAAGGGTAGGCACTACGAGCAGTACTTC.

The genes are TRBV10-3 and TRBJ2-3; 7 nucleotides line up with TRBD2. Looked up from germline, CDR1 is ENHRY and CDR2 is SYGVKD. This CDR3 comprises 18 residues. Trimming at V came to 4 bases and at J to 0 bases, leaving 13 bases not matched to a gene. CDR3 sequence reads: CAISADPGSGTSTDTQYF. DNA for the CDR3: TGTGCCATCAGTGCGGACCCGGGAAGCGGGACTAGCACAGATACGCAGTATTTT.